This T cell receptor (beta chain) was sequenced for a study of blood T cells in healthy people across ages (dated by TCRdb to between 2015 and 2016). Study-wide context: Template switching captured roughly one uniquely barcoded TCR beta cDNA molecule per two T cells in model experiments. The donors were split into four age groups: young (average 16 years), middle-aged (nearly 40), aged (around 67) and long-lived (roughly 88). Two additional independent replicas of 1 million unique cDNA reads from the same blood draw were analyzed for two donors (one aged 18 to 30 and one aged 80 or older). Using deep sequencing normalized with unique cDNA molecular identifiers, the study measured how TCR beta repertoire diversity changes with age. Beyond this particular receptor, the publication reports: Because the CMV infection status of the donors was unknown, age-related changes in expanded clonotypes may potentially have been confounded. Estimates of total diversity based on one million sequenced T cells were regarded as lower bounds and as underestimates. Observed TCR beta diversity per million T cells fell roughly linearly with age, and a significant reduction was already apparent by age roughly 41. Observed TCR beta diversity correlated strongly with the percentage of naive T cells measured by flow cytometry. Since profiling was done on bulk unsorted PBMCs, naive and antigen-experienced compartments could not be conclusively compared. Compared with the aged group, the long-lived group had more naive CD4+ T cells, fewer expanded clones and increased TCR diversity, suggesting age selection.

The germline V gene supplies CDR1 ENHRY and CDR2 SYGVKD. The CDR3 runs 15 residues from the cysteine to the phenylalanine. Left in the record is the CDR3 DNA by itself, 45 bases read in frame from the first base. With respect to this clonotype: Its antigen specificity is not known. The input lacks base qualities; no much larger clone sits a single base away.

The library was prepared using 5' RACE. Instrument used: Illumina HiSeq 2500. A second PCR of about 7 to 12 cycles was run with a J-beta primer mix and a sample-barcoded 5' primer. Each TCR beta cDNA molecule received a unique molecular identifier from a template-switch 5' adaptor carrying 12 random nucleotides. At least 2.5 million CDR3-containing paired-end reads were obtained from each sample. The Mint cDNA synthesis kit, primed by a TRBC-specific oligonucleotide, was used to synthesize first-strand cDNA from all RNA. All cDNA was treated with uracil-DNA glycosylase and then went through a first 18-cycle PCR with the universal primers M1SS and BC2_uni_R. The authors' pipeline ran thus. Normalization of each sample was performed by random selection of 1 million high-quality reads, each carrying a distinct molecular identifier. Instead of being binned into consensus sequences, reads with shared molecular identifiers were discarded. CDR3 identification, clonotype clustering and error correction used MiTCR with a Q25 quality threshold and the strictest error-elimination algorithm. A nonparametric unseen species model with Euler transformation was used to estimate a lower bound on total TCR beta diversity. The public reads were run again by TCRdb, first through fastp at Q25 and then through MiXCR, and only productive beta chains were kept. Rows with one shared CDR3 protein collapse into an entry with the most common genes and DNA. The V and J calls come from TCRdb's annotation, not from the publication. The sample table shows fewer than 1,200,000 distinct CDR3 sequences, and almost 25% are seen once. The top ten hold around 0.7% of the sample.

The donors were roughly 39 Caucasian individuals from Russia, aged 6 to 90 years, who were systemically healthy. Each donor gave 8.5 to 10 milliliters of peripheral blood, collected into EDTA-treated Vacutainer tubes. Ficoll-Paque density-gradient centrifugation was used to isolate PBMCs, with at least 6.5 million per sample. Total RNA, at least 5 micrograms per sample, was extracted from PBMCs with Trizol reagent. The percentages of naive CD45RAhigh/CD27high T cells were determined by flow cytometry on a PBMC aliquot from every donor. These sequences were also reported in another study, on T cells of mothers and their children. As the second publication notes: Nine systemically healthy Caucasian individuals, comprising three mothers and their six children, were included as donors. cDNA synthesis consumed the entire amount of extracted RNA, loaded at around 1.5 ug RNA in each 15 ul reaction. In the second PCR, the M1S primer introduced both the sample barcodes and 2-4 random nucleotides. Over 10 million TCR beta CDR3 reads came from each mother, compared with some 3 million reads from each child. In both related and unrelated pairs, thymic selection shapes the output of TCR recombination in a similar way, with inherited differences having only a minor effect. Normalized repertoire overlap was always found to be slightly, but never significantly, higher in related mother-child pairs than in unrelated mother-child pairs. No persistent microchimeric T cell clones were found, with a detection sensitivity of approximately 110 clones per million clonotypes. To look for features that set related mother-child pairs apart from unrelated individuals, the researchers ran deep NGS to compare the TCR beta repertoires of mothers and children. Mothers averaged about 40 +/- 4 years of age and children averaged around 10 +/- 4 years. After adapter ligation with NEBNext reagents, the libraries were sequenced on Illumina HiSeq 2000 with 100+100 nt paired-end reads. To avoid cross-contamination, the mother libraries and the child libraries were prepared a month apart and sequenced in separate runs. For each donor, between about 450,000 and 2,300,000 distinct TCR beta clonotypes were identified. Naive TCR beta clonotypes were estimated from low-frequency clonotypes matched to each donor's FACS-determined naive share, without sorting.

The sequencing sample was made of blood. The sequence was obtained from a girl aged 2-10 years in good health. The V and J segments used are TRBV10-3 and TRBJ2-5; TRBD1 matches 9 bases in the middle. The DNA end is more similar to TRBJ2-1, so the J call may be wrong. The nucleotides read TGTGCCATCAGTACCCGGGACAGGGTTCACGATGAGCAGTTCTTC. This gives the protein CAISTRDRVHDEQFF.